This T cell receptor beta chain was sequenced for a study of cytomegalovirus exposure and HLA in healthy donors. Study-wide results and caveats: Because they were indistinguishable, some V segments, including TRBV6-2 and TRBV6-3, were excluded. TCR beta V- and J-gene trimming, according to a later analysis, was linked to a missense DCLRE1C variant. Later analysis indicated greater clonal expansion among HLA-associated TCR beta chains than among equally common other chains. Earlier analysis yielded a pattern in which most TCR beta V segments were productive about 90% or about 30% of the time.

The PCR was carried out with 60 Vbeta primers and 13 Jbeta primers. Generated by immunoSEQ multiplex PCR, the TCRdb table keeps only in-frame clones and is missing some. The sample contains about 190,000 clones, 77% of which appear only once. For this clone: Antigen unknown.

V shed 6 bases and J 5 bases; nucleotides not matched to a gene: 5. CDR1 and CDR2 (germline): MDHEN, SYDVKM. The CDR3 extends over 13 amino acids. This rearrangement joins TRBV28 to TRBJ1-2; 8 bases map to TRBD1. The receptor was isolated from a woman in her twenties or thirties in good health and CMV-seropositive. Sequences were obtained from PBMCs. The CDR3 DNA reads as TGTGCCAGCAGCCCGACAGGGGATTATGGCTACACCTTC. It yields the protein CASSPTGDYGYTF.